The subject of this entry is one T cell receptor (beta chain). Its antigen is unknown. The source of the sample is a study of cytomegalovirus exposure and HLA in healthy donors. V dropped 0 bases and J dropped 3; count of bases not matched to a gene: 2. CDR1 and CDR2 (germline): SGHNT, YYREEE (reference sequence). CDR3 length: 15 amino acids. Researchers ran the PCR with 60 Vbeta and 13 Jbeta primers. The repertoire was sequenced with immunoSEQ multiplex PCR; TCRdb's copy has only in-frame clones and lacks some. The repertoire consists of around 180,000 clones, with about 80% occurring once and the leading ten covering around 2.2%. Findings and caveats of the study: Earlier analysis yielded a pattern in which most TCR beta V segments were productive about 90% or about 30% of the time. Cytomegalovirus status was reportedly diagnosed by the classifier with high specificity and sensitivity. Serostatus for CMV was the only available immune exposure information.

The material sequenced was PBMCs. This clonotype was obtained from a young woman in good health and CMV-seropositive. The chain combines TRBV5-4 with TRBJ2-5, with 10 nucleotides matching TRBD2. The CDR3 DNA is TGTGCCAGCAGCTTGGGGACTAGCGGAAAAGAGACCCAGTACTTC. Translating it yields CASSLGTSGKETQYF.